The 4 T cell receptor beta chains in this list originate from one sample, sequenced in a study of spatial heterogeneity in lung cancer. TCRdb reprocessed the 5' RACE reads with MiXCR, giving one entry per CDR3 protein. The data contain tens of thousands of distinct CDR3 sequences, roughly 13% of them singletons. The time point: sample taken at primary tumor resection. The sample in question was PBMCs, obtained at surgery. Receptor source: a male donor with early-stage non-small cell lung cancer.

In its sample, this clonotype was seen once. This chain uses TRBV4-2 with TRBJ2-1; the match to TRBD2 covers 11 bases. CDR1 and CDR2 from the germline V gene are LGHNA and YNFKEQ. The CDR3 is 14 amino acids. V shed 2 bases, J shed 12 bases, and the junction held 6 bases outside the gene matches. The CDR3 here is CASSQLAGGTGQFF. CDR3 nucleotides: TGTGCCAGCAGCCAACTAGCGGGGGGTACTGGGCAGTTCTTC.

This clonotype turned up a few times. The chain joins TRBV2 to TRBJ2-1; TRBD2 matches at 14 bases. Trimming at V came to 5 bases and at J to 1 base, leaving 4 bases not matched to a gene. CDR1 SNHLY and CDR2 FYNNEI come from the germline V gene. The CDR3 is 17 amino acids. Written as DNA, the CDR3 is TGTGCCAGCAGTCGCGGACTAGCGGGGGGATCCTACAATGAGCAGTTCTTC. This gives the protein CASSRGLAGGSYNEQFF.

This rearrangement joins TRBV4-1 to TRBJ1-2; D call uncertain. This CDR3 comprises 13 residues. Germline CDR1 MGHRA, CDR2 YSYEKL. V was cut by 0 bases and J by 8 bases, with 10 bases left in between. CDR3 coding DNA: TGCGCCAGCAGCCAAGATGAACAATCCGGCTACACCTTC. Translation gives CASSQDEQSGYTF.

The V gene is TRBV29-1, the J gene TRBJ2-7; D unresolved. The CDR3 covers 12 residues. The germline V gene encodes CDR1 SQVTM and CDR2 ANQGSEA. V was clipped by 4 bases and J by 3 bases, with 10 bases between them. Here the CDR3 reads CSVGPGDYEQYF. The CDR3 DNA reads TGCAGCGTTGGGCCGGGCGACTACGAGCAGTACTTC.